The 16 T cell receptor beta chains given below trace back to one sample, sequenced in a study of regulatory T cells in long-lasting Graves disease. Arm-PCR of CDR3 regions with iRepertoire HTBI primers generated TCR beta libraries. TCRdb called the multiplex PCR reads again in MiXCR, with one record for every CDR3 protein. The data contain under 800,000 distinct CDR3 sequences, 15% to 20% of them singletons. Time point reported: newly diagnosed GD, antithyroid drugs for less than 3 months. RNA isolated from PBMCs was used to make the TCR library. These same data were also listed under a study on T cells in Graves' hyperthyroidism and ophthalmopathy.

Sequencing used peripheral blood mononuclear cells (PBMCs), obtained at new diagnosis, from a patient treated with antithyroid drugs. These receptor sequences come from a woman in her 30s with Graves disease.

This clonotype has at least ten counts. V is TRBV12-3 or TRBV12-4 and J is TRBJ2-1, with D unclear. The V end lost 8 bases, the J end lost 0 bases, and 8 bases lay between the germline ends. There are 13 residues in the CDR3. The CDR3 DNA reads TGTGCCAGCCTCGTTAGCTCCTACAATGAGCAGTTCTTC. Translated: CASLVSSYNEQFF.

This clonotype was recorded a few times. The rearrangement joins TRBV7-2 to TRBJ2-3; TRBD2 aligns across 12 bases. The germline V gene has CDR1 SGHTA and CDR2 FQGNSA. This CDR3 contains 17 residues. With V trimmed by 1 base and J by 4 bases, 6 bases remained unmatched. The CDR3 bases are TGTGCCAGCAGCTTAGTTCGGCTAGCGGGAGGGGCAGATACGCAGTATTTT. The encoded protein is CASSLVRLAGGADTQYF. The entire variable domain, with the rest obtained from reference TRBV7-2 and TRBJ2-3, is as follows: GAGVSQSPSNKVTEKGKDVELRCDPISGHTALYWYRQSLGQGLEFLIYFQGNSAPDKSGLPSDRFSAERTGGSVSTLTIQRTQQEDSAVYLCASSLVRLAGGADTQYFGPGTRLTVL.

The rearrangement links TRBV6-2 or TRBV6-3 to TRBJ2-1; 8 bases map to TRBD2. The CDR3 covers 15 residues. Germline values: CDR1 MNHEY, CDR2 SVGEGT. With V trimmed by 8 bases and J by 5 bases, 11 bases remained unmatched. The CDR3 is CASVPSGRRNNEQFF. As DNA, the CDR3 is TGTGCCAGCGTACCCAGCGGGAGAAGGAACAATGAGCAGTTCTTC.

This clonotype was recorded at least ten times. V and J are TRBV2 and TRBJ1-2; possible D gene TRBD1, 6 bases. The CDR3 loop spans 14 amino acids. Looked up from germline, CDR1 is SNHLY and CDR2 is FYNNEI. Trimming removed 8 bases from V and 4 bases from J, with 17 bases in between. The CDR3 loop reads CASLKQGIRYGYTF. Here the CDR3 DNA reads TGTGCCAGCCTGAAACAGGGAATTCGCTATGGCTACACCTTC.

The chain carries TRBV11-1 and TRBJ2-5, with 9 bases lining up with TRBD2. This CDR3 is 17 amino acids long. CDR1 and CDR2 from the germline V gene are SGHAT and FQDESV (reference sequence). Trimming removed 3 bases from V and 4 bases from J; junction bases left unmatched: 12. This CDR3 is CASSFAIAGGPGETQYF. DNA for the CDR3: TGTGCCAGCAGCTTCGCCATTGCGGGAGGGCCCGGAGAGACCCAGTACTTC.

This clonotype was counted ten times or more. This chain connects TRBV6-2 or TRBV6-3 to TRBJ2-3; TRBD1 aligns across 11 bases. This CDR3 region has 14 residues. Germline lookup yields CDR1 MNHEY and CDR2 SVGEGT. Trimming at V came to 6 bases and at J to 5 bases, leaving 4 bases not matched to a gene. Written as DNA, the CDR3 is TGTGCCAGCAGCCGGGACAGGGGGATAGATACGCAGTATTTT. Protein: CASSRDRGIDTQYF.

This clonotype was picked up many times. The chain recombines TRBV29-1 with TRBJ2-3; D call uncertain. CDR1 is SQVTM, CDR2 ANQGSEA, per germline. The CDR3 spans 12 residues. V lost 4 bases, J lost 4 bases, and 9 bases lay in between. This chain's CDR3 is CSVVAEADTQYF. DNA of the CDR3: TGCAGCGTTGTGGCAGAGGCAGATACGCAGTATTTT.

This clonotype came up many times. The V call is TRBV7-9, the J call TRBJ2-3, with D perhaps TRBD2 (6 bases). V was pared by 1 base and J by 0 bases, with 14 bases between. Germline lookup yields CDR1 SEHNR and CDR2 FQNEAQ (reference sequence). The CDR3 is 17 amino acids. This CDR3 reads CASSLGGAGTSTDTQYF. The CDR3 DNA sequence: TGTGCCAGCAGCTTAGGTGGTGCCGGGACTAGCACAGATACGCAGTATTTT.

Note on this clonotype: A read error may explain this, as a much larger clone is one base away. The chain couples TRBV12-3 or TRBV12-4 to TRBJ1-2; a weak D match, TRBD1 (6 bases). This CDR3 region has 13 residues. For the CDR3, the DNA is TGTGCCATCAGTTTAGGGGGGCTCTATGGCTACACCTTC. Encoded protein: CAISLGGLYGYTF.

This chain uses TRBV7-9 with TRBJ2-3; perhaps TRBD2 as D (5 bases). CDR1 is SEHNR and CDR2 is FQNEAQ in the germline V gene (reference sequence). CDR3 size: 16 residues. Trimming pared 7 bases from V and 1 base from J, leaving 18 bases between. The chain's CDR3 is CASTPFSSQGTDTQYF. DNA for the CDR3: TGTGCCAGCACCCCCTTTTCTAGCCAGGGCACAGATACGCAGTATTTT.

The chain's CDR3 is CASSVAGTDEETQYF. Here the CDR3 DNA reads TGTGCCAGCAGCGTAGCCGGGACAGACGAAGAGACCCAGTACTTC. The chain links TRBV9 to TRBJ2-5; TRBD1 agrees at 7 bases. The CDR3 runs 15 residues. CDR1 and CDR2 from the germline V gene are SGDLS and YYNGEE. The J segment lost 3 bases and the V segment lost 0 bases, leaving 5 bases of the junction unmatched.

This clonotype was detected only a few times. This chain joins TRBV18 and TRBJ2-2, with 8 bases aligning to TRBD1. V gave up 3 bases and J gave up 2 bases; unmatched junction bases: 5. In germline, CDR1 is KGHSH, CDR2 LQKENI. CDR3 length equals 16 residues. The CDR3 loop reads CASSPPGQGNTGELFF. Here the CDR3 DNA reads TGTGCCAGCTCACCCCCCGGACAGGGAAACACCGGGGAGCTGTTTTTT.

CDR3 amino acids: CASSIARGGAFF. In DNA, the CDR3 is TGTGCCAGCTCTATTGCCCGTGGGGGGGCTTTCTTT. J is TRBJ1-1 and V is TRBV3-1; possible D gene TRBD1, 5 bases. The V and J ends lost 8 bases and 11 bases respectively, with 18 bases between them. Germline V gene data show CDR1 as LGHDT and CDR2 as YNNKEL (reference sequence). The CDR3 spans 12 residues.

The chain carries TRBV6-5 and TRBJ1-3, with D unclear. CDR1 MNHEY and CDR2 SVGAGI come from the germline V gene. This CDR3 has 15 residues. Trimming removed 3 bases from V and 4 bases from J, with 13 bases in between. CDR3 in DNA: TGTGCCAGCAGTTATTCGATGGGTACGGGAAACACCATATATTTT. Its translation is CASSYSMGTGNTIYF.

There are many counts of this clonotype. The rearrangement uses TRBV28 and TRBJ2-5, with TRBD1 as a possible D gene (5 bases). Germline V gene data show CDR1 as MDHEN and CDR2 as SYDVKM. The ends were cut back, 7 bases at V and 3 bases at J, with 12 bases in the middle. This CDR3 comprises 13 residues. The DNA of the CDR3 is TGTGCCAGCACCGTGGGCAGGGAAGAGACCCAGTACTTC. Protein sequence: CASTVGREETQYF.

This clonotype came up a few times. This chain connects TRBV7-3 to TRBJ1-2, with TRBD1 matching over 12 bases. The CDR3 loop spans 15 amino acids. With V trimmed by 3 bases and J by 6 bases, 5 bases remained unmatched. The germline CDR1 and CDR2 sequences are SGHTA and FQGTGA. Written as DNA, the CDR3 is TGTGCCAGCAGCTTTACCGGGACAGGGGGCGATGGCTACACCTTC. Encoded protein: CASSFTGTGGDGYTF. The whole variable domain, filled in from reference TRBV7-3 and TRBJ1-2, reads GAGVSQTPSNKVTEKGKYVELRCDPISGHTALYWYRQSLGQGPEFLIYFQGTGAADDSGLPNDRFFAVRPEGSVSTLKIQRTERGDSAVYLCASSFTGTGGDGYTFGSGTRLTVV.